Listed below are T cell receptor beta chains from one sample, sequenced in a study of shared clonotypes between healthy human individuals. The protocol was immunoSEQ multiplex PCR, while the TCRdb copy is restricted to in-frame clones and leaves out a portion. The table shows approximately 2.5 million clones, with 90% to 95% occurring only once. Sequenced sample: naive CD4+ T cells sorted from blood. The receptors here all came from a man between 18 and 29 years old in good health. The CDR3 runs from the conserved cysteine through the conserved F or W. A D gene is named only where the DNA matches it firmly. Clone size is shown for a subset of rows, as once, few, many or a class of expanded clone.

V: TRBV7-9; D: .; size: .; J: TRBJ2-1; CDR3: CASSYRPGKNEQFF; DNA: TGTGCCAGCAGCTATCGTCCGGGGAAAAATGAGCAGTTCTTC
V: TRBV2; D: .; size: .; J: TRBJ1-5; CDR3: CASSEAAASNQPQHF; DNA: TGTGCCAGCAGTGAAGCGGCAGCGAGCAATCAGCCCCAGCATTTT
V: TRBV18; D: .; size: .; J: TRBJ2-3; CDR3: CASSNSGSDTQYF; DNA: TGTGCCAGCTCAAACTCAGGGTCAGATACGCAGTATTTT
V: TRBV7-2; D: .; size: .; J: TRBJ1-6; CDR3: CASSQNYNSPLHF; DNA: TGTGCCAGCAGCCAAAACTATAATTCACCCCTCCACTTT
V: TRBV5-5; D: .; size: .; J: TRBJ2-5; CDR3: CASSLGGLQETQYF; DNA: TGTGCCAGCAGCCTTGGGGGGTTACAAGAGACCCAGTACTTC
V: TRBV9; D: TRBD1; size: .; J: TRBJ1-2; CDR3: CASSVGPGGNYGYTF; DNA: TGTGCCAGCAGCGTAGGCCCAGGGGGGAATTATGGCTACACCTTC
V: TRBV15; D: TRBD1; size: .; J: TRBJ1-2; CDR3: CATSRAGQGVLGYTF; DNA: TGTGCCACCAGCAGAGCGGGACAGGGGGTTCTTGGCTACACCTTC
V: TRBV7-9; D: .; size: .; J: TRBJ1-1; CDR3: CASSLEAGTEAFF; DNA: TGTGCCAGCAGCTTAGAGGCGGGGACTGAAGCTTTCTTT
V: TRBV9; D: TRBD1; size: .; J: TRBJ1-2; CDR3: CASSVDPKGTAYGYTF; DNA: TGTGCCAGCAGCGTAGACCCCAAGGGGACAGCTTATGGCTACACCTTC
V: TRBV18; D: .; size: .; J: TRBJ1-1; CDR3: CASSPLRDPFMNTEAFF; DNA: TGTGCCAGCTCACCCCTCCGGGACCCTTTTATGAACACTGAAGCTTTCTTT
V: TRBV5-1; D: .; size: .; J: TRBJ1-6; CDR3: CASRVRGSNSPLHF; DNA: TGCGCCAGCAGGGTGAGGGGTTCTAATTCACCCCTCCACTTT
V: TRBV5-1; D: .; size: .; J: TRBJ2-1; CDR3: CASSLGYSNEQFF; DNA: TGCGCCAGCAGCTTGGGGTACTCCAATGAGCAGTTCTTC
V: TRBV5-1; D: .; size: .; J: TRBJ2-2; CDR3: CASRLGDTGELFF; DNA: TGCGCCAGCAGGCTAGGGGACACCGGGGAGCTGTTTTTT
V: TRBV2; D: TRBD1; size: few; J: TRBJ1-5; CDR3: CASSGTGNQPQHF; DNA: TGTGCCAGCAGTGGGACAGGGAATCAGCCCCAGCATTTT
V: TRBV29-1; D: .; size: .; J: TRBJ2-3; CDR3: CSVEIHGSTDTQYF; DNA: TGCAGCGTTGAAATTCACGGAAGCACAGATACGCAGTATTTT
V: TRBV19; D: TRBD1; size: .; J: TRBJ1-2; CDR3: CASSFRDRYGYTF; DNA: TGTGCCAGTAGTTTCCGGGACAGGTATGGCTACACCTTC
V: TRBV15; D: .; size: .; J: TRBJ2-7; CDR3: CATSRDRYFEQYF; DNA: TGTGCCACCAGCAGAGATAGGTATTTCGAGCAGTACTTC
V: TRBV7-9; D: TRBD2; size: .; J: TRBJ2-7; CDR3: CASSPGGAESSYEQYF; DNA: TGTGCCAGCAGCCCGGGGGGAGCGGAAAGCTCCTACGAGCAGTACTTC
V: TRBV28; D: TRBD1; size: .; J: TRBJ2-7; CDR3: CASRALGTGVYEQYF; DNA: TGTGCCAGCAGAGCCCTTGGGACAGGGGTCTACGAGCAGTACTTC
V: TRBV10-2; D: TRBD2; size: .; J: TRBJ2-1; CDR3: CASSKTSGGTHNEQFF; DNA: TGCGCCAGCAGTAAGACTAGCGGGGGCACCCACAATGAGCAGTTCTTC
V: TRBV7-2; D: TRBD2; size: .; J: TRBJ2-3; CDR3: CASSLLPGLAANVHTQYF; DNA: TGTGCCAGCAGCCTCCTCCCGGGACTAGCGGCTAATGTGCATACGCAGTATTTT
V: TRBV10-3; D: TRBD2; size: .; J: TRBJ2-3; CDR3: CAISESASGVLDTQYF; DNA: TGTGCCATCAGTGAGTCGGCTAGCGGGGTTTTAGATACGCAGTATTTT
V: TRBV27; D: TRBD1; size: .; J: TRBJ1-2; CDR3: CASSSRDRVNYGYTF; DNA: TGTGCCAGCAGTTCCCGGGACAGGGTCAACTATGGCTACACCTTC
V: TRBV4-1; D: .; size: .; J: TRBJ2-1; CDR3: CASSQEEVEYNEQFF; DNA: TGCGCCAGCAGCCAGGAGGAGGTAGAGTACAATGAGCAGTTCTTC
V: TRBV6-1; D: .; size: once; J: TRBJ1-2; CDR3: CASSEGSAGYGYTF; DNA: TGTGCCAGCAGTGAAGGGTCCGCTGGCTATGGCTACACCTTC
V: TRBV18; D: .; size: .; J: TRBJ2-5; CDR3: CASSPSQYQETQYF; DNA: TGTGCCAGCTCACCGTCCCAGTACCAAGAGACCCAGTACTTC
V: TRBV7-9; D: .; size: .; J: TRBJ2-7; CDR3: CASSLGEIGEQYF; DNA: TGTGCCAGCAGCTTGGGAGAAATAGGCGAGCAGTACTTC